The entry below gives a single T cell receptor beta chain sequence along with its context. The Seattle patients joined while their infection was active and were tracked longitudinally afterward. In the original workflow: For nucleated cells, counts were estimated from reference gene primer amplification. Libraries were prepared by immunoSEQ multiplex PCR; TCRdb keeps only in-frame clonotypes and omits some of them. V and J calls and clone size are copied from that table; D and trimming were computed from the DNA. Among about 200,000 clones listed, around nine tenths were seen once. These data come from a study of blood T cell repertoires in COVID-19. Study background: Collection of acute and convalescent COVID-19 samples took place in the United States, Italy and Spain. The cDNA or gDNA used as material had been derived from T cells, B-cell-depleted T cells, or PBMCs.

Sequencing was carried out using peripheral blood. This sequence originates from a man between 45 and 60 years old with COVID-19, enrolled during active disease.

This CDR3 is CASSLLGGVWDNEQFF. The CDR3, as DNA: TGTGCCAGCTCACTGCTGGGGGGAGTGTGGGACAATGAGCAGTTCTTC. The J gene is TRBJ2-1, the V gene TRBV18, with D perhaps TRBD2 (6 bases). The CDR3 extends over 16 amino acids. V lost 4 bases to trimming and J lost 5 bases, with 18 bases between them. The V gene's germline CDR1 is KGHSH and CDR2 LQKENI.